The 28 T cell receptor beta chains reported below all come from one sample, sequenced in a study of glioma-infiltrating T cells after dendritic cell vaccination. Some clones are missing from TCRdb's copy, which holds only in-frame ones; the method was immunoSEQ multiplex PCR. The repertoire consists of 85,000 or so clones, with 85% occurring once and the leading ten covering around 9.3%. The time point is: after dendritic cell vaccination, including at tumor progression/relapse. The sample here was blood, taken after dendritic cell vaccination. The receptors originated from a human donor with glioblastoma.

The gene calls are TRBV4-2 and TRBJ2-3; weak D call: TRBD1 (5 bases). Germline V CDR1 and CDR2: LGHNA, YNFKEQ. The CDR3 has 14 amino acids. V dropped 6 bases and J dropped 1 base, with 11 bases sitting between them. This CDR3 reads CASRRQGGTDTQYF. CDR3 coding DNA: TGTGCCAGCAGGAGGCAGGGTGGCACAGATACGCAGTATTTT.

The CDR3, as DNA: TGTGCCAGCAGCTTAGCACACACAGGGAGAGATACGCAGTATTTT. Its protein product is CASSLAHTGRDTQYF. The chain links TRBV7-6 to TRBJ2-3; possibly TRBD1 for D (6 bases). Germline V gene sequence: CDR1 SGHVS, CDR2 FNYEAQ. The CDR3 has 15 residues. V was trimmed by 0 bases and J by 5 bases, leaving 12 bases between them.

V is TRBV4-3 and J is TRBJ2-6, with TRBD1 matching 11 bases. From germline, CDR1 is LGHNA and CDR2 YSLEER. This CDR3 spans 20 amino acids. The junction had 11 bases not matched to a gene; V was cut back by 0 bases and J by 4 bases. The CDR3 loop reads CASSQEYLDRGLLGANVLTF. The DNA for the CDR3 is TGCGCCAGCAGCCAAGAATACTTGGACAGGGGGCTACTGGGGGCCAACGTCCTGACTTTC.

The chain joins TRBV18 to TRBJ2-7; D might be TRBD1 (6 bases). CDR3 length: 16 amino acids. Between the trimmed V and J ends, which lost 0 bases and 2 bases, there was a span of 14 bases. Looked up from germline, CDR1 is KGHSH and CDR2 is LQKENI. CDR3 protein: CASSPPPRQAAYEQYF. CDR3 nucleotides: TGTGCCAGCTCACCACCACCCAGACAGGCGGCCTACGAGCAGTACTTC.

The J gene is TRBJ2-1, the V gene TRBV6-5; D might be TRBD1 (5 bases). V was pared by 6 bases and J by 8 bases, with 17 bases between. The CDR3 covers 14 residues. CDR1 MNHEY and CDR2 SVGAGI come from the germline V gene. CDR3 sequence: CASRTDSTKYEQFF. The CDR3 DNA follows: TGTGCCAGCAGGACCGACAGTACCAAATATGAGCAGTTCTTC.

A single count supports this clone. The CDR3 loop reads CSVVGDRGLSYEQYF. The CDR3 coding sequence is TGCAGCGTAGTAGGGGACAGGGGGTTATCCTACGAGCAGTACTTC. V usage is TRBV29-1 and J usage is TRBJ2-7, with 11 bases fitting TRBD1. Trimming at V came to 6 bases and at J to 1 base, leaving 8 bases not matched to a gene. This CDR3 contains 15 residues. CDR1 is SQVTM, CDR2 ANQGSEA, per germline.

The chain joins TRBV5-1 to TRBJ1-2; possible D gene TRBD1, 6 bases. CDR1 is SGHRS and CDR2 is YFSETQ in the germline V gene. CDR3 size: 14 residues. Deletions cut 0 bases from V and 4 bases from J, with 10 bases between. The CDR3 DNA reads TGCGCCAGCAGCTTGGGGCAGGGGATCTATGGCTACACCTTC. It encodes CASSLGQGIYGYTF.

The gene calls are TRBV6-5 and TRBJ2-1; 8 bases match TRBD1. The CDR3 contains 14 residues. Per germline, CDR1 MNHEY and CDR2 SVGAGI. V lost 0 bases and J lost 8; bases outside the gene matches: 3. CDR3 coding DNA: TGTGCCAGCAGTTACTCGACAGGGGTGCATGAGCAGTTCTTC. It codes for CASSYSTGVHEQFF.

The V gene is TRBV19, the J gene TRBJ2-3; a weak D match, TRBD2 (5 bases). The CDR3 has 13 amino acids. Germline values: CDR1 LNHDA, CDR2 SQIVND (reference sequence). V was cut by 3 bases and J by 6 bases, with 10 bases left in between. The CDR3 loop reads CASSIVGGDTQYF. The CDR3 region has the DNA TGTGCCAGTAGTATCGTCGGCGGGGATACGCAGTATTTT.

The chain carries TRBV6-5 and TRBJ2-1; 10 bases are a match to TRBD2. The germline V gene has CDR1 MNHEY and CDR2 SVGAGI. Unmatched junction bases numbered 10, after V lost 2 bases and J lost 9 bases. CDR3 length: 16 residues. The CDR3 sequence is CASSYGFLAGDSEQFF. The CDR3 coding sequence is TGTGCCAGCAGTTACGGCTTCCTAGCGGGAGACAGTGAGCAGTTCTTC.

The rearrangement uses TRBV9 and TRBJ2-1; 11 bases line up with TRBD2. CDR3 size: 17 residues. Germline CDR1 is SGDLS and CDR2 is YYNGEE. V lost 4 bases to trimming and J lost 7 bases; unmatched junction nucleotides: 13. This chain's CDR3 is CASSPRTSGHLRNEQFF. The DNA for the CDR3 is TGTGCCAGCAGCCCCAGGACTAGCGGGCACCTGAGGAATGAGCAGTTCTTC.

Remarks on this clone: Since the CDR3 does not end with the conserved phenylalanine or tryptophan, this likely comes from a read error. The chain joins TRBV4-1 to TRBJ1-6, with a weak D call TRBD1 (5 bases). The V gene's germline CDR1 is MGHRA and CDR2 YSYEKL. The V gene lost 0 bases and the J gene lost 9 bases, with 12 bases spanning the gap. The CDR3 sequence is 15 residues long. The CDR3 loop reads CASSQDPGDSSPLHL. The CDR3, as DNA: TGCGCCAGCAGCCAAGATCCAGGCGACAGTTCACCCCTCCACCTT.

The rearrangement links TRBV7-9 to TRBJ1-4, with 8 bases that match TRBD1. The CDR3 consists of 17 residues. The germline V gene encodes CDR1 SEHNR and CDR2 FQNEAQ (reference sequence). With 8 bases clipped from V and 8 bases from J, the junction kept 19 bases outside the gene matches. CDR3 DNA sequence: TGTGCCAGCCGAATACCGGGTACAGGGGGAGATCGGGAAAAACTGTTTTTT. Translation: CASRIPGTGGDREKLFF.

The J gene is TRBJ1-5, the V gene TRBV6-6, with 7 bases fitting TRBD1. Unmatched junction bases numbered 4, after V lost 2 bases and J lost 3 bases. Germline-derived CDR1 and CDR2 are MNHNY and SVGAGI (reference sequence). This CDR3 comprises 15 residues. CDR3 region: CASSYTRGPNQPQHF. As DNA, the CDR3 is TGTGCCAGCAGTTACACGAGGGGGCCCAATCAGCCCCAGCATTTT.

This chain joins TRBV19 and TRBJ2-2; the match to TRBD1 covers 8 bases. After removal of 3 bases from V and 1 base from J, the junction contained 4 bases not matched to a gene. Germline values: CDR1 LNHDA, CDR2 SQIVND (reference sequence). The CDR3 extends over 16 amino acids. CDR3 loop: CASSMSDRVNTGELFF. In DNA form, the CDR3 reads TGTGCCAGTAGTATGTCGGACAGGGTGAACACCGGGGAGCTGTTTTTT.

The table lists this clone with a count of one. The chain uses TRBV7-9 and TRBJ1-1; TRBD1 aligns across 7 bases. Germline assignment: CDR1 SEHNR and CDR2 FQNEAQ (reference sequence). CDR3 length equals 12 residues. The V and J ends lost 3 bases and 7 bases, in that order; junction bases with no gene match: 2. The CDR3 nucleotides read TGTGCCAGCAGCTTTAGGACAGGTGAAGCTTTCTTT. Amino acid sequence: CASSFRTGEAFF.

CDR3 sequence: CASSPGSGHKSGNTIYF. CDR3 DNA: TGCGCCAGCAGCCCAGGGTCAGGGCACAAGTCTGGAAACACCATATATTTT. The V and J genes are TRBV4-1 and TRBJ1-3; D is perhaps TRBD1 (5 bases). The germline V gene has CDR1 MGHRA and CDR2 YSYEKL. The V and J ends lost 4 bases and 1 base respectively, with 17 bases between them. This CDR3 is built from 17 residues.

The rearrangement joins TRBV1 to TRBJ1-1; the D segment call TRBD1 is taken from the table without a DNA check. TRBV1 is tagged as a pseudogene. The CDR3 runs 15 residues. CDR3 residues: CTSSKSPGLNTEAFF. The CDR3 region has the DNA TGCACCAGCAGCAAAAGCCCAGGTCTGAACACTGAAGCTTTCTTT.

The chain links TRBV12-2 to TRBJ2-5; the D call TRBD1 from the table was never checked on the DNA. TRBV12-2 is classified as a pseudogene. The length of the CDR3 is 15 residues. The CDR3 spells CASRRRTGRGETQYF. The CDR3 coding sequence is TGTGCAAGTCGCCGCAGGACAGGGCGGGGAGAGACCCAGTACTTC.

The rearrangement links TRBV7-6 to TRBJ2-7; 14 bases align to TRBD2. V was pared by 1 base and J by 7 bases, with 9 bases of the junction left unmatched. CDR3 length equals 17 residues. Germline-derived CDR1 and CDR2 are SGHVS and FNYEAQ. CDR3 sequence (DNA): TGTGCCAGCAGCTTAGGGGGACTAGCGGGAGCTCGGGAGGAGCAGTACTTC. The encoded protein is CASSLGGLAGAREEQYF.

The CDR3 nucleotides are TGTGCCAGCAGTTTGGATGACGGGAGCAATCAGCCCCAGCATTTT. Amino acid sequence: CASSLDDGSNQPQHF. This rearrangement joins TRBV28 to TRBJ1-5; D call uncertain. The CDR3 totals 15 residues. From germline, CDR1 is MDHEN and CDR2 SYDVKM. V was cut by 3 bases and J by 1 base, with 10 bases left in between.

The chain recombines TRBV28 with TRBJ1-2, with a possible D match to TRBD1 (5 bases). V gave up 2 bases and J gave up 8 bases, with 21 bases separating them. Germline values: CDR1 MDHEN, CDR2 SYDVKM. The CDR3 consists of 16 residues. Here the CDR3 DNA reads TGTGCCAGCAGTTTAGAGGGGTTCACCTCGGCGGGGGGCTACACCTTC. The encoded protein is CASSLEGFTSAGGYTF.

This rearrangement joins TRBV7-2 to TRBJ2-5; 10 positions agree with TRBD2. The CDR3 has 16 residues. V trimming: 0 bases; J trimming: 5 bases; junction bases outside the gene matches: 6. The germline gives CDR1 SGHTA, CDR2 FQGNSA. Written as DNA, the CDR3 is TGTGCCAGCAGCTTAGCGTCTAGCGGGGGAAAGGAGACCCAGTACTTC. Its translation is CASSLASSGGKETQYF.

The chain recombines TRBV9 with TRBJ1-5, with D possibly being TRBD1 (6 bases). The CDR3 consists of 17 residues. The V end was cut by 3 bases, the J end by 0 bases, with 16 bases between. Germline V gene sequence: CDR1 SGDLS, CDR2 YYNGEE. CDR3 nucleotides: TGTGCCAGCAGCGCCACGGACGGGGGGCATAGCAATCAGCCCCAGCATTTT. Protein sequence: CASSATDGGHSNQPQHF.

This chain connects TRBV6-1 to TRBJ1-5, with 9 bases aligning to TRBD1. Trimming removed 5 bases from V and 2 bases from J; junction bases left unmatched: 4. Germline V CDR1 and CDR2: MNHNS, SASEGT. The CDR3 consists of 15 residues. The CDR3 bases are TGTGCCAGCAGTCGGACAGGGGCGGGCAATCAGCCCCAGCATTTT. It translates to CASSRTGAGNQPQHF.

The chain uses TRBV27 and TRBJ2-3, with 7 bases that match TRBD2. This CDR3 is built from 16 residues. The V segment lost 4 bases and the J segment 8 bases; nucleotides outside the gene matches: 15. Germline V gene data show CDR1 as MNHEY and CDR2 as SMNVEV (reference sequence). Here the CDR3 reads CASSYRAGVDQVTQYF. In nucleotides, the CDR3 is TGTGCCAGCAGTTATAGGGCGGGAGTCGACCAGGTTACGCAGTATTTT.

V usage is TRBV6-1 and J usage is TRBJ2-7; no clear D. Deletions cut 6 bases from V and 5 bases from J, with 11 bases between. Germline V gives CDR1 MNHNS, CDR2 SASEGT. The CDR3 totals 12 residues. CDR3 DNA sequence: TGTGCCAGCAGCTTAACCCGGGACGAGCAGTACTTC. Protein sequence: CASSLTRDEQYF.

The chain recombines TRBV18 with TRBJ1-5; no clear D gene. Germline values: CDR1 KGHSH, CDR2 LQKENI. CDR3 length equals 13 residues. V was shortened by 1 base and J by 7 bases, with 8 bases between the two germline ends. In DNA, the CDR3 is TGTGCCAGCTCACCACAGGCGGGGCAGCCCCAGCATTTT. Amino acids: CASSPQAGQPQHF. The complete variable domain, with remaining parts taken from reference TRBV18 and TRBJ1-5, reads NAGVMQNPRHLVRRRGQEARLRCSPMKGHSHVYWYRQLPEEGLKFMVYLQKENIIDESGMPKERFSAEFPKEGPSILRIQQVVRGDSAAYFCASSPQAGQPQHFGDGTRLSIL.